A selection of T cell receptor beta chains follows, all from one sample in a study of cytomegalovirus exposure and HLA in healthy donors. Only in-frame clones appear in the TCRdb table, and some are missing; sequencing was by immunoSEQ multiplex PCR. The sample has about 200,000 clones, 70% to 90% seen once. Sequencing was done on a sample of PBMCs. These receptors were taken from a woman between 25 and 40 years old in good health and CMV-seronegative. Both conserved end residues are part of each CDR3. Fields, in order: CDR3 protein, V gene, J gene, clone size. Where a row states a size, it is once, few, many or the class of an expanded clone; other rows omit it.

CASSFLGQGPGEQYF	TRBV27	TRBJ2-7	.
CAISEGQTGYTF	TRBV10-3	TRBJ1-2	once
CASSVVGAGANVLTF	TRBV9	TRBJ2-6	.
CASSLSRGARTGELFF	TRBV7-9	TRBJ2-2	once
CASSLGQGVSHEQFF	TRBV27	TRBJ2-1	.
CASIVAGGSDEQFF	TRBV28	TRBJ2-1	.
CASSLGANYGYTF	TRBV14	TRBJ1-2	.
CASSSEGPSTDTQYF	TRBV2	TRBJ2-3	.
CASSLEVGRSGEQYF	TRBV7-8	TRBJ2-7	.
CATKREGSNQPQHF	TRBV15	TRBJ1-5	.
CASRLGSGWLINEQFF	TRBV11-2	TRBJ2-1	.
CASSTQGPENEAFF	TRBV2	TRBJ1-1	.
CASSPEGREYTGELFF	TRBV7-3	TRBJ2-2	once
CASSYRTSGSYEQYF	TRBV13	.	.
CASSLLRAMETQYF	TRBV11-2	TRBJ2-5	.
CASSPISNQPQHF	TRBV2	TRBJ1-5	.
CASSKPGGAHQETQYF	TRBV18	TRBJ2-5	.
CSAASDIYNEQFF	TRBV29-1	TRBJ2-1	.
CASSLAGLAGGDEQFF	TRBV5-4	TRBJ2-1	.
CASRRGLEMNTEAFF	TRBV19	TRBJ1-1	.
CASSLSLAGYNNEQFF	TRBV28	TRBJ2-1	.
CSVQGTGAKPYEQYF	TRBV29-1	TRBJ2-7	.
CASSLTIWEGLAGTDTQYF	TRBV7-9	TRBJ2-3	.
CASKVEGMNTIYF	TRBV28	TRBJ1-3	.
CASSLGQANEKLFF	TRBV7-9	TRBJ1-4	.
CASSHLTQAFDNEQFF	TRBV11-1	TRBJ2-1	.
CSARDQFTQYF	TRBV20-1	TRBJ2-5	.
CASSSRAGTDTQYF	TRBV5-1	TRBJ2-3	.
CASSTIRGATYEQYF	TRBV5-1	TRBJ2-7	.
CASSQLYTDTQYF	TRBV7-9	TRBJ2-3	.
CASSFPGNEQFF	TRBV28	TRBJ2-1	.
CASSVIGGGADTGELFF	TRBV9	TRBJ2-2	few
CASSYRGNEQFF	TRBV6-6	TRBJ2-1	.
CASSSDSTGELFF	TRBV7-7	TRBJ2-2	.
CASSTSRENEQFF	TRBV27	TRBJ2-1	.
CASSWGVAARTGELFF	TRBV5-1	TRBJ2-2	once
CASGPSGGPQETQYF	TRBV5-4	TRBJ2-5	.
CASSFSGEIGNTIYF	TRBV28	TRBJ1-3	.
CASSHNQRDSRDTQYF	TRBV9	TRBJ2-3	.
CASSLPGRGPHGELFF	TRBV19	TRBJ2-2	.
CASTTTGDNTEAFF	TRBV28	TRBJ1-1	few
CASSFHRTGTANTGELFF	TRBV7-3	TRBJ2-2	.
CASGDRGYEQYF	TRBV11-2	TRBJ2-7	.
CATAARGISGNTIYF	TRBV19	TRBJ1-3	.
CSVDAGGLYEQYF	TRBV29-1	TRBJ2-7	.
CASSFSGGEGTQYF	TRBV7-9	TRBJ2-3	.
CASNKPAEDYGYTF	TRBV28	TRBJ1-2	.
CASRSQGNEQFF	TRBV27	TRBJ2-1	.
CATSRAGGAQYF	TRBV15	TRBJ2-5	.
CASGAGTNPYEQYF	TRBV5-4	TRBJ2-7	.